Below are 12 T cell receptor beta chains sequenced from a single sample in a study of glioma-infiltrating T cells after dendritic cell vaccination. The method was immunoSEQ multiplex PCR; TCRdb's version includes in-frame clones alone and lacks a portion of them. The sample includes tens of thousands of clones, more than 75% of them seen just once. This specimen was blood, taken before dendritic cell vaccination. These receptors were obtained from a human donor with glioblastoma.

This clone was observed a few times. The V and J genes are TRBV5-1 and TRBJ1-3, with D uncertain. The germline V gene encodes CDR1 SGHRS and CDR2 YFSETQ. Trimming pared 0 bases from V and 4 bases from J, leaving 14 bases between. The CDR3 runs to 16 residues. The CDR3 DNA is TGCGCCAGCAGCTTGGGGGCCTCCTCTACAGGAAACACCATATATTTT. As protein: CASSLGASSTGNTIYF.

The chain is built from TRBV7-2 and TRBJ1-1; TRBD1 might be the D (6 bases). The germline V and J ends were trimmed by 5 bases and 7 bases, with 14 bases remaining between them. In germline, CDR1 is SGHTA, CDR2 FQGNSA. The CDR3 runs 13 residues. CDR3 sequence reads: CASSLTGGREAFF. The CDR3 DNA sequence: TGTGCCAGCAGCCTGACAGGAGGCCGTGAAGCTTTCTTT.

The chain joins TRBV6-5 to TRBJ2-5; the D gene is possibly TRBD2 (6 bases). The DNA end favors TRBJ2-7, so the J call may be wrong. The CDR3 is 14 residues long. From germline, CDR1 is MNHEY and CDR2 SVGAGI. For the CDR3, the DNA is TGTGCCAGCAAGCCGGGACTCTCTCGGCACGAGCAGTACTTC. This translates into CASKPGLSRHEQYF.

This clone showed up just once. This chain links TRBV7-9 with TRBJ2-3; tentative D call: TRBD2 (5 bases). The CDR3 spans 15 residues. The V end was cut by 7 bases, the J end by 2 bases, with 16 bases between. CDR1 is SEHNR, CDR2 FQNEAQ, per germline (reference sequence). The CDR3 nucleotides are TGTGCCAGCACCCCGCGGGCAGCTAACACAGATACGCAGTATTTT. Its translation: CASTPRAANTDTQYF.

The chain uses TRBV29-1 and TRBJ1-1, with 7 bases that match TRBD1. Trimming cost V 7 bases and J 9 bases; bases outside gene matches: 8. This CDR3 contains 11 residues. The germline V gene encodes CDR1 SQVTM and CDR2 ANQGSEA. The CDR3 sequence: CSASGTAQAFF. DNA for the CDR3: TGCAGCGCCTCAGGGACAGCCCAAGCTTTCTTT.

The V gene is TRBV2, the J gene TRBJ1-4; no definite D call. The length of the CDR3 is 15 residues. Germline V CDR1 and CDR2: SNHLY, FYNNEI. The V and J ends lost 3 bases and 4 bases respectively, with 12 bases between them. The CDR3 region has the DNA TGTGCCAGCAGTGAGGGCCGATCTCTTAATGAAAAACTGTTTTTT. Its translation is CASSEGRSLNEKLFF.

The chain recombines TRBV6-6 with TRBJ2-2; 11 bases agree with TRBD1. The J segment lost 6 bases and the V segment lost 6 bases, leaving 9 bases of the junction unmatched. The CDR3 spans 16 residues. Germline V CDR1 and CDR2: MNHNY, SVGAGI (reference sequence). The CDR3 DNA sequence: TGTGCCAGCAGCTCTCCCGGGACAGGGGGGGCCGGGGAGCTGTTTTTT. As protein: CASSSPGTGGAGELFF.

The rearrangement links TRBV5-1 to TRBJ1-3; D may be TRBD1 (6 bases). Germline-derived CDR1 and CDR2 are SGHRS and YFSETQ. V was trimmed by 0 bases and J by 2 bases, leaving 9 bases between them. This CDR3 has 15 residues. CDR3 nucleotides: TGCGCCAGCAGCTTGGCCGAGGGGGCTGGAAACACCATATATTTT. It specifies CASSLAEGAGNTIYF.

J is TRBJ2-7 and V is TRBV6-5; 10 bases match TRBD2. Germline CDR1 and CDR2: MNHEY and SVGAGI. The CDR3 totals 15 residues. V lost 2 bases, J lost 6 bases, and 7 bases stayed unmatched. The CDR3 is CASSYVAGGRGEQYF. CDR3 nucleotides: TGTGCCAGCAGTTACGTAGCGGGAGGCCGAGGCGAGCAGTACTTC.

The chain joins TRBV6-5 to TRBJ1-3; D gene uncertain. V gave up 6 bases and J gave up 1 base, with 10 bases separating them. Per the germline V gene, CDR1 is MNHEY and CDR2 is SVGAGI. The CDR3 length is 14 residues. CDR3 sequence reads: CASRSRGSGNTIYF. The DNA for the CDR3 is TGTGCCAGCAGGTCACGGGGATCTGGAAACACCATATATTTT.

This clone showed up just once. The chain links TRBV27 to TRBJ1-1; 8 positions match TRBD1. The CDR3 covers 12 residues. CDR1 is MNHEY and CDR2 is SMNVEV in the germline V gene (reference sequence). Losses at the gene ends were 6 bases for V and 3 bases for J; bases not matched to a gene: 0. The CDR3 sequence is CASRDRDTEAFF. The CDR3 coding sequence is TGTGCCAGCAGGGACAGGGACACTGAAGCTTTCTTT.

The chain is built from TRBV9 and TRBJ1-4, with 10 bases identical to TRBD1. This CDR3 region has 15 residues. V gave up 2 bases and J gave up 3 bases; unmatched junction bases: 1. Germline CDR1 and CDR2: SGDLS and YYNGEE. The CDR3, as DNA: TGTGCCAGCAGCGTGGACAGGGGGTCTAATGAAAAACTGTTTTTT. Its protein product is CASSVDRGSNEKLFF.